This TCR beta chain was recorded in a study of cytomegalovirus exposure and HLA in healthy donors. Comments on this clone: Its antigen is undetermined.

The PCR had 60 Vbeta and 13 Jbeta primers. Original analysis: About 10 million shared chains were among the 80 million or so unique TCR beta chains that a later analysis counted. Sequenced by immunoSEQ multiplex PCR; TCRdb stores in-frame clones only, minus some. The V and J calls and clone size were taken over from that table, and D and trimming were inferred from the DNA. The sample lists almost 70,000 clones; roughly two thirds were seen once. Study-wide results and caveats: The authors later linked a missense DCLRE1C variant to TCR beta V- and J-gene trimming. Prior analysis indicated that the majority of TCR beta V segments exhibited productivity approximately 87% or approximately 30% of the time.

The germline gives CDR1 MNHEY, CDR2 SMNVEV (reference sequence). The CDR3 contains 14 residues. V lost 5 bases, J lost 6 bases, and 13 bases lay in between. The J gene is TRBJ1-4, the V gene TRBV27; the D is unclear. The sequencing sample was made of PBMCs. This clonotype was obtained from a male donor in good health and CMV-seropositive. CDR3 sequence reads: CASSPPGSHEKLFF. DNA of the CDR3: TGTGCCAGCAGTCCCCCCGGGAGTCATGAAAAACTGTTTTTT. Filled out from reference TRBV27 and TRBJ1-4, the complete variable domain reads EAQVTQNPRYLITVTGKKLTVTCSQNMNHEYMSWYRQDPGLGLRQIYYSMNVEVTDKGDVPEGYKVSRKEKRNFPLILESPSPNQTSLYFCASSPPGSHEKLFFGSGTQLSVL.